The 4 T cell receptor beta chains listed next were all sequenced from one sample in a study of T cells after yellow fever vaccination. Using its own MiXCR run on the 5' RACE reads, TCRdb lists one record per CDR3 protein. The sample consists of roughly 160,000 distinct CDR3 sequences, about a tenth of them appearing once. Specimen: CD8+ T cells sorted from PBMCs, collected 45 days after the yellow fever booster vaccination. These receptors originate from a man younger than 35 who received the YFV17D yellow fever vaccine.

This clonotype was counted between two and nine times. The chain uses TRBV20-1 and TRBJ1-4; TRBD1 matches at 7 bases. The CDR3 runs 14 residues. The trim removed 4 bases at V and 7 bases at J, leaving 9 bases unmatched. Germline V gene data show CDR1 as DFQATT and CDR2 as SNEGSKA (reference sequence). CDR3 residues: CSATTTGKGEKLFF. The CDR3 coding sequence is TGCAGTGCTACAACGACAGGGAAGGGTGAAAAACTGTTTTTT.

This clonotype has a handful of counts. The chain recombines TRBV5-5 with TRBJ2-1; 9 nucleotides line up with TRBD1. The CDR3 is 14 residues long. Germline lookup yields CDR1 SGHKS and CDR2 YYEKEE (reference sequence). V trimming: 2 bases; J trimming: 5 bases; junction bases outside the gene matches: 2. The CDR3 sequence: CASSFRTGDNEQFF. In nucleotides, the CDR3 is TGTGCCAGCAGCTTCAGGACAGGGGACAATGAGCAGTTCTTC.

V gene TRBV27 combines with J gene TRBJ2-3; 8 bases are a match to TRBD2. After removal of 5 bases from V and 3 bases from J, the junction contained 13 bases not matched to a gene. Germline V lookup: CDR1 MNHEY, CDR2 SMNVEV (reference sequence). The CDR3 spans 17 residues. CDR3 in amino acids: CASSPGLDSHLTDTQYF. The CDR3 DNA reads as TGTGCCAGCAGTCCGGGACTAGATTCACACCTTACAGATACGCAGTATTTT.

The chain joins TRBV6-2 or TRBV6-3 to TRBJ2-7; TRBD1 aligns across 7 bases. V shed 6 bases, J shed 2 bases, and the junction held 10 bases outside the gene matches. In germline, CDR1 is MNHEY, CDR2 SVGEGT. The length of the CDR3 is 15 residues. This chain's CDR3 is CASRLPGQKAYEQYF. DNA for the CDR3: TGTGCCAGCAGGCTACCGGGACAGAAAGCCTACGAGCAGTACTTC.